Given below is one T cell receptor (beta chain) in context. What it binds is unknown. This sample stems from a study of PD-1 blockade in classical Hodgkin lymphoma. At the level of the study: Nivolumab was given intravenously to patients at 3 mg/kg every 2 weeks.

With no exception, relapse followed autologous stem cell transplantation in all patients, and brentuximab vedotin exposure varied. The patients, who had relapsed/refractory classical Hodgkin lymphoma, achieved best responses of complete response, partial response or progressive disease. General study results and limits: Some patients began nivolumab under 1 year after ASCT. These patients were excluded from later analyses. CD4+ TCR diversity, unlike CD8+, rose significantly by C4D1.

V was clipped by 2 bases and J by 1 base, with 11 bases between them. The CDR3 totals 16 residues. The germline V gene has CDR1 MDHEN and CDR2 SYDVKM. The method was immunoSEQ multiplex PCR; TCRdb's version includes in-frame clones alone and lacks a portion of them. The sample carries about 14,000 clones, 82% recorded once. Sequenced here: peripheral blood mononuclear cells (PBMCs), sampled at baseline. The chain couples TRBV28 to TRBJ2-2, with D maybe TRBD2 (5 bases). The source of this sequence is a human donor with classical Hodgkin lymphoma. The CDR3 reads CASSLRVGLNTGELFF. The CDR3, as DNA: TGTGCCAGCAGTTTAAGGGTCGGACTGAACACCGGGGAGCTGTTTTTT.